This T cell receptor beta chain was recorded in a study of T cells in localized non-small cell lung cancer. Overall study results and limits: Within adjacent lung there appeared a median roughly 60 of the top 100 tumor clones. Uninvolved adjacent lung showed higher T cell clonality than tumor.

Concerning this clone itself: Its specificity is not known.

Assay used: immunoSEQ multiplex PCR; TCRdb lists only in-frame clones, some missing. Of tens of thousands of clones detected, 65% to 85% appear once; the ten largest clones hold 4.8%. The CDR3 extends over 13 amino acids. Unmatched junction bases numbered 3, after V lost 5 bases and J lost 8 bases. The germline V gene encodes CDR1 MNHEY and CDR2 SVGAGI. The sample in question was PBMCs, obtained before any cancer treatment. The TCR was taken from a man aged 35 to 70 with stage II lung adenocarcinoma. V is TRBV6-5 and J is TRBJ2-1; TRBD1 aligns across 10 bases. The CDR3 nucleotides read TGTGCCAGCAGTAGGGACAGGGGTGATGAGCAGTTCTTC. It translates to CASSRDRGDEQFF.